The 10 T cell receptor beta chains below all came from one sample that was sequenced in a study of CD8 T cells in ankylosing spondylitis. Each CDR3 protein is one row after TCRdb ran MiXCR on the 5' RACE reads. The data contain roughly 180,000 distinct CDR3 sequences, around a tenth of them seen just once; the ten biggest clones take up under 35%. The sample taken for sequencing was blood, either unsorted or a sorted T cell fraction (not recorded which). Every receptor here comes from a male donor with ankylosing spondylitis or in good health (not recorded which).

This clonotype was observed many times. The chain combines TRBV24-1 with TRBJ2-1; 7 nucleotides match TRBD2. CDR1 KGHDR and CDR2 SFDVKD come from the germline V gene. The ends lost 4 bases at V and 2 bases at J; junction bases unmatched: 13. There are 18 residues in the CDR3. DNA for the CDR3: TGTGCCACCAGTGACCGCCGGGGAGCGGGGAGAACCTACAATGAGCAGTTCTTC. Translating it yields CATSDRRGAGRTYNEQFF.

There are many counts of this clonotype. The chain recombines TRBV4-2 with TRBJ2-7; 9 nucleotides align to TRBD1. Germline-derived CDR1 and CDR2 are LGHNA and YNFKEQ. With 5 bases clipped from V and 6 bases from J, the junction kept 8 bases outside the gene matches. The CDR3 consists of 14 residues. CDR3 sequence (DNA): TGTGCCAGCAGCGTAACAGGGGGCTCTGGCGAGCAGTACTTC. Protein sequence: CASSVTGGSGEQYF.

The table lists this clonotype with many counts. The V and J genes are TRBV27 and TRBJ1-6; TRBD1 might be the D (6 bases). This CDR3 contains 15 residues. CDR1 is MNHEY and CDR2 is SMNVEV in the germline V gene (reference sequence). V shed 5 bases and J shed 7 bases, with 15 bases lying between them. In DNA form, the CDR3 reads TGTGCCAGCAGTCCACCCTCGGGGGCCAATTCACCCCTCCACTTT. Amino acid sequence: CASSPPSGANSPLHF.

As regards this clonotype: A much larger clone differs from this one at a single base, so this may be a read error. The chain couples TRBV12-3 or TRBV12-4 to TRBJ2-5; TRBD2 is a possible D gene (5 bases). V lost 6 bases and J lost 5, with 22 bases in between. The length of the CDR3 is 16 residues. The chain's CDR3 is CASSTSSIRRGETQYF. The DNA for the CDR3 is TGTGCCAGCAGCACATCGTCTATCCGGAGAGGGGAGACCCAGTACTTC.

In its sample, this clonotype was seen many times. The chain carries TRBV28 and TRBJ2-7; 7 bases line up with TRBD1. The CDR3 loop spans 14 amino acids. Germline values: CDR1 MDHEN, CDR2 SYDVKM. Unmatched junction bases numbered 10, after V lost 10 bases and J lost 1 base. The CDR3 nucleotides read TGTGCCATCCAATCCGGGACAGCTTCCTACGAGCAGTACTTC. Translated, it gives CAIQSGTASYEQYF. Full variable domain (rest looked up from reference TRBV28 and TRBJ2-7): DVKVTQSSRYLVKRTGEKVFLECVQDMDHENMFWYRQDPGLGLRLIYFSYDVKMKEKGDIPEGYSVSREKKERFSLILESASTNQTSMYLCAIQSGTASYEQYFGPGTRLTVT.

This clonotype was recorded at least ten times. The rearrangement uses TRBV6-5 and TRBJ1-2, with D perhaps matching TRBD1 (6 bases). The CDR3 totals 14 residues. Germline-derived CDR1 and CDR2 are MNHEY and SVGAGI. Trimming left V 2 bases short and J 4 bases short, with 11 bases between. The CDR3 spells CASSYRDRSYGYTF. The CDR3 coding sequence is TGTGCCAGCAGTTACCGCGACAGGAGCTATGGCTACACCTTC.

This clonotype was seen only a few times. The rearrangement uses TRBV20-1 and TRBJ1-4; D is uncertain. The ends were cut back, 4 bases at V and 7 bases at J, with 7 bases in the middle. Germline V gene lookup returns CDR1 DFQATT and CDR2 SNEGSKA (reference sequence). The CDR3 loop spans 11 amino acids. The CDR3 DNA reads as TGCAGTGCTACACGGGGTGAAAAACTGTTTTTT. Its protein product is CSATRGEKLFF.

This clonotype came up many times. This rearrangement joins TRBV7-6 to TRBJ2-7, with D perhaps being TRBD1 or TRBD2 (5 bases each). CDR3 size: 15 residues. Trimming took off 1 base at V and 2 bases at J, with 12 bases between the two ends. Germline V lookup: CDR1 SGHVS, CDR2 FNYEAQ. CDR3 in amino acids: CASSLGGGLPYEQYF. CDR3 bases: TGTGCCAGCAGCTTAGGTGGGGGTTTACCCTACGAGCAGTACTTC.

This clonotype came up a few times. The CDR3, as DNA: TGTGCCAGCAGCTCGAGGCGGGACAGGCCTTCTTATGGCTACACCTTC. As protein: CASSSRRDRPSYGYTF. The chain employs TRBV7-2 and TRBJ1-2; 8 bases align to TRBD1. Germline V gives CDR1 SGHTA, CDR2 FQGNSA. Germline trimming cut 4 bases from V and 5 bases from J; bases unmatched to any gene: 12. The length of the CDR3 is 16 residues.

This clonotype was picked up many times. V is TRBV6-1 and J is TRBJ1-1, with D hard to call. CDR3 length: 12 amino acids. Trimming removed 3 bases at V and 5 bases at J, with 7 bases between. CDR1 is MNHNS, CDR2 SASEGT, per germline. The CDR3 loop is CASSESFTEAFF. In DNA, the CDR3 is TGTGCCAGCAGTGAGTCCTTTACTGAAGCTTTCTTT.